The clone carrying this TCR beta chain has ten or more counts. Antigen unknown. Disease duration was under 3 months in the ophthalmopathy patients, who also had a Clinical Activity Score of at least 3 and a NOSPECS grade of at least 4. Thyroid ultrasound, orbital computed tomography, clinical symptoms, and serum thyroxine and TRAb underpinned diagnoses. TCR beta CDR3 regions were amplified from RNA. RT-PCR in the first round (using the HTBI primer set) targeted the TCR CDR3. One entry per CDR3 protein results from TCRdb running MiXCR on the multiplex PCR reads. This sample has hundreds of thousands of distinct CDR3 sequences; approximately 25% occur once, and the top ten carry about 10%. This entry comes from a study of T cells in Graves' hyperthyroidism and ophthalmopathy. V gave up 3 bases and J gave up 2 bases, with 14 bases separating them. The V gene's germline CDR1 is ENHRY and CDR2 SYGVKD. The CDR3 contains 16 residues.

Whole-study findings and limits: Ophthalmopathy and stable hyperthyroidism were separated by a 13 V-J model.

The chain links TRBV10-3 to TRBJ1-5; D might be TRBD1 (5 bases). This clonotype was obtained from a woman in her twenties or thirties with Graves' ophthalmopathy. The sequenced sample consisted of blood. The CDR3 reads CAISERAGGGNQPQHF. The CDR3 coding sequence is TGTGCCATCAGTGAAAGGGCCGGGGGGGGCAATCAGCCCCAGCATTTT.